Only a few counts were recorded for the clone carrying this T cell receptor (beta chain). Its cognate antigen is unknown. The CDR3 runs to 17 residues. Per germline, CDR1 MNHEY and CDR2 SVGEGT. V shed 0 bases, J shed 8 bases, and the junction held 11 bases outside the gene matches. The second PCR ran roughly 7 to 11 cycles with a sample-barcoded 5' primer and J-beta primers. CDR3-containing paired-end reads numbered at least 2.5 million in each sample. TCRdb re-derived calls from the 5' RACE reads in MiXCR, one entry per CDR3 protein. This repertoire shows about 580,000 distinct CDR3 sequences, roughly 48% found once; its top ten account for approximately 23%. This entry comes from a study of blood T cells in healthy people across ages. Study outcomes and limitations: Strong correlation existed between TCR beta diversity and naive T cell percentage. Observed TCR beta diversity per million T cells went down as age went up. This fall followed a roughly linear course with age. A greater number of naive CD4+ cells and higher diversity distinguished long-lived donors from aged donors.

The source material was blood. The chain employs TRBV6-2 or TRBV6-3 and TRBJ2-1; 9 nucleotides agree with TRBD2. The sequence was collected from a man older than 75 in good health. The CDR3 loop reads CASSYSINAGGSDEQFF. The DNA for the CDR3 is TGTGCCAGCAGTTACTCGATTAACGCGGGGGGGAGCGATGAGCAGTTCTTC.